This T cell receptor (beta chain) was sequenced during a study of T cell responses to AZD1222 COVID-19 vaccine. Notes on the study in general: Close to half of spike-specific TCRs reportedly recognize unmutated variant regions. Spike-specific TCRs gained breadth and depth after people received two AZD1222 doses. Repertoire collection took place solely once the T cell response had peaked. Most donors were white British and more were female, and clonal diversity was possibly underestimated.

Clones were read by immunoSEQ multiplex PCR, and TCRdb kept only the in-frame ones, dropping some. This sample carries 100,000 to 150,000 clones, about 85% of them seen once, and the ten largest clones take 3.5% to 5.5%. The V end was cut by 0 bases, the J end by 14 bases, with 12 bases between. Germline-derived CDR1 and CDR2 are SGHDT and YYEEEE. The CDR3 contains 12 residues. As regards this clone: As yet, its antigen is unknown.

The TCR comes from an adult who received the AZD1222 COVID-19 vaccine. The chain links TRBV5-6 to TRBJ2-1; D is possibly TRBD2 (6 bases). This specimen consisted of peripheral blood, obtained 28 days after the second AZD1222 dose. The CDR3 here is CASSLGLGREFF. As DNA, the CDR3 is TGTGCCAGCAGCTTGGGACTAGGAAGGGAGTTCTTC. The variable domain in full, completed from reference TRBV5-6 and TRBJ2-1, reads DAGVTQSPTHLIKTRGQQVTLRCSPKSGHDTVSWYQQALGQGPQFIFQYYEEEERQRGNFPDRFSGHQFPNYSSELNVNALLLGDSALYLCASSLGLGREFFGPGTRLTVL.